The rows below give T cell receptor beta chains drawn from one sample of a study of OX40 agonist ivuxolimab in advanced cancers. Sequencing was performed with immunoSEQ multiplex PCR; in TCRdb, only in-frame clones are kept and a portion is missing. Among about 41,000 clones listed, roughly 88% were seen once. This specimen was CD4+ or CD8+ T cells sorted from blood, taken in a trial of the OX40 agonist ivuxolimab. The receptors were gathered from an adult with an advanced solid tumor such as melanoma, head and neck, liver or kidney cancer. Each CDR3 is given with its conserved first and last residue. The D gene is left open where the match is weak. Clone size is stated in some rows and not others, as once, few, many or a class when expanded.

d_gene	j_gene	v_gene	abundance	CDR3nt	CDR3aa
NA	TRBJ1-1	TRBV30	NA	TGTGCCTGGAGTGTACAGGCGAACACTGAAGCTTTCTTT	CAWSVQANTEAFF
TRBD2	TRBJ2-7	TRBV4-2	NA	TGTGCCAGCAGCCCAGGGCTCCCGGGACTAGAGGCCCGATCCTACGAGCAGTACTTC	CASSPGLPGLEARSYEQYF
NA	TRBJ2-5	TRBV19	NA	TGTGCCAGTAAGGCGCGCGGGGAGACCCAGTACTTC	CASKARGETQYF
TRBD1	TRBJ1-1	TRBV14	NA	TGTGCCAGCAACCATAACTTAGGACAGGGAGGGGCTGAAGCTTTCTTT	CASNHNLGQGGAEAFF
NA	TRBJ1-3	TRBV6-5	once	TGTGCCAGCACCTTCACTCGTGGAAACACCATATATTTT	CASTFTRGNTIYF
NA	TRBJ2-3	TRBV5-8	NA	TGTGCCAGCAGCTTCCGGCAGGCCAGATATACGCAGTATTTT	CASSFRQARYTQYF
NA	TRBJ2-5	TRBV27	NA	TGTGCCAGCAGCCCCCGGCGCGACGAGACCCAGTACTTC	CASSPRRDETQYF
NA	TRBJ2-6	TRBV18	NA	TGTGCCAGCTCACCACCGGGAGGGGGAAGCTCTGGGGCCAACGTCCTGACTTTC	CASSPPGGGSSGANVLTF
NA	TRBJ1-5	TRBV7-2	NA	TGTGCCAGCAGCTTAGATCTCGGACAGCCCCAGCATTTT	CASSLDLGQPQHF
TRBD1	TRBJ2-7	TRBV5-1	NA	TGCGCCAGCAGCTGGGGACAGGGGGGTTTCGAGCAGTACTTC	CASSWGQGGFEQYF
NA	TRBJ1-2	TRBV20-1	NA	TGCAGTGCTAGAAGTTCGGGGGCGTACACCTTC	CSARSSGAYTF
TRBD1	TRBJ1-5	TRBV30	NA	TGTGCCTGGTCTAAGGGACAGTTAAATCAGCCCCAGCATTTT	CAWSKGQLNQPQHF
TRBD1	TRBJ2-4	TRBV2	medium-sized	TGTGCCAGCAGTACGGGACAGGGGATCGACATTCAGTACTTC	CASSTGQGIDIQYF
TRBD2	TRBJ2-7	TRBV25-1	NA	TGTGCCAGCAGTGACTCAGGGACTAGCTTCGGCTACGAGCAGTACTTC	CASSDSGTSFGYEQYF
NA	TRBJ1-2	TRBV29-1	NA	TGCAGCGTTGCTGGAGGGGGGAGCTATGGCTACACCTTC	CSVAGGGSYGYTF